This entry lists 15 T cell receptor beta chains sequenced from one sample in a study of blood T cell repertoires in COVID-19. Clones were sequenced by immunoSEQ multiplex PCR, and TCRdb holds only the in-frame ones, with some missing. The sample yields a few hundred thousand clones, roughly 90% seen once. Source material: peripheral blood. These receptors all come from a woman aged 55-75 years with COVID-19, enrolled during active disease.

The chain carries TRBV7-2 and TRBJ1-1; a possible D gene is TRBD1 (6 bases). The CDR3 contains 14 residues. Trimming pared 4 bases from V and 1 base from J, leaving 10 bases between. Germline lookup yields CDR1 SGHTA and CDR2 FQGNSA. The CDR3 DNA sequence: TGTGCCAGCAGCTGGCGACAGGCGAACACTGAAGCTTTCTTT. Protein: CASSWRQANTEAFF.

The V call is TRBV5-1, the J call TRBJ1-2; D is uncertain. From germline, CDR1 is SGHRS and CDR2 YFSETQ. The V gene lost 4 bases and the J gene lost 3 bases, with 16 bases spanning the gap. The length of the CDR3 is 15 residues. CDR3 sequence (DNA): TGCGCCAGCAGCCTCTCAGGCAGGTTGGACTATGGCTACACCTTC. Its protein product is CASSLSGRLDYGYTF.

The chain combines TRBV6-5 with TRBJ2-7; no clear D. V gave up 10 bases and J gave up 6 bases, with 16 bases separating them. The V gene's germline CDR1 is MNHEY and CDR2 SVGAGI. The CDR3 length is 12 residues. The CDR3 DNA reads as TGTGCCACCCAAACAGCCTTCTCCGAGCAGTACTTC. Protein: CATQTAFSEQYF.

The rearrangement uses TRBV7-8 and TRBJ1-2, with TRBD1 matching 9 bases. The germline gives CDR1 SGHVS, CDR2 FQNEAQ. This CDR3 has 16 amino acids. The trim removed 1 base at V and 3 bases at J, leaving 6 bases unmatched. The CDR3 sequence is CASSLDTGGAHYGYTF. The CDR3 DNA reads as TGTGCCAGCAGCTTAGATACAGGGGGCGCTCACTATGGCTACACCTTC.

CDR3 in DNA: TGCGCCAGCAGCTTGGGGCAGGGGGCATGGGGCTACACCTTC. This translates into CASSLGQGAWGYTF. The V and J genes are TRBV5-1 and TRBJ1-2; 8 bases agree with TRBD1. The CDR3 has 14 residues. V was pared by 0 bases and J by 8 bases, with 6 bases of the junction left unmatched. Per the germline V gene, CDR1 is SGHRS and CDR2 is YFSETQ.

The chain links TRBV18 to TRBJ2-7, with unresolved D. From germline, CDR1 is KGHSH and CDR2 LQKENI. The CDR3 covers 12 residues. The V gene lost 0 bases and the J gene lost 6 bases, with 6 bases spanning the gap. CDR3 in DNA: TGTGCCAGCTCACCACCGTCGGGCGAGCAGTACTTC. Translated, it gives CASSPPSGEQYF.

With respect to this clone: This CDR3 is also generated by other DNA sequences in the sample. The CDR3 bases are TGCGCCAGCAGCCTGGACAGGGGGCAAACTGAAGCTTTCTTT. Translation gives CASSLDRGQTEAFF. This chain uses TRBV5-1 with TRBJ1-1, with 11 nucleotides matching TRBD1. J lost 5 bases, V lost 4 bases, and 4 bases had no gene match. The CDR3 runs to 14 residues. CDR1 SGHRS and CDR2 YFSETQ come from the germline V gene.

The rearrangement uses TRBV6-5 and TRBJ2-3, with TRBD2 matching over 10 bases. This CDR3 is 13 amino acids long. Germline V gene data show CDR1 as MNHEY and CDR2 as SVGAGI. With V trimmed by 7 bases and J by 14 bases, 12 bases remained unmatched. The CDR3 spells CASNTPGTSVVYF. The CDR3 region has the DNA TGTGCCAGCAACACCCCGGGGACTAGCGTTGTGTATTTT.

The chain is built from TRBV6-1 and TRBJ1-4; 8 bases are a match to TRBD1. The CDR3 spans 16 residues. Germline V lookup: CDR1 MNHNS, CDR2 SASEGT. The V and J ends lost 0 bases and 8 bases, in that order; junction bases with no gene match: 8. The CDR3 nucleotides are TGTGCCAGCAGTGAAGCGAGGGACAGGCTTCGGGAAAAACTGTTTTTT. The encoded protein is CASSEARDRLREKLFF.

Comment on this clone: Other DNA sequences in this specimen translate into the identical CDR3. The chain carries TRBV6-5 and TRBJ1-1; D remains ambiguous. The germline V gene has CDR1 MNHEY and CDR2 SVGAGI. This CDR3 comprises 14 residues. V lost 0 bases and J 2 bases, leaving 7 bases between the germline ends. CDR3 bases: TGTGCCAGCAGTTACTCTCGCGGTAACACTGAAGCTTTCTTT. Amino acid sequence: CASSYSRGNTEAFF.

The chain recombines TRBV19 with TRBJ2-1; D is perhaps TRBD1 (5 bases). V lost 8 bases to trimming and J lost 4 bases, with 12 bases between them. Per the germline V gene, CDR1 is LNHDA and CDR2 is SQIVND (reference sequence). The CDR3 spans 13 residues. The CDR3 DNA follows: TGTGCCAGTGGGGCAGATGTATACAATGAGCAGTTCTTC. Amino acid sequence: CASGADVYNEQFF. The entire variable domain, with the rest obtained from reference TRBV19 and TRBJ2-1, is as follows: DGGITQSPKYLFRKEGQNVTLSCEQNLNHDAMYWYRQDPGQGLRLIYYSQIVNDFQKGDIAEGYSVSREKKESFPLTVTSAQKNPTAFYLCASGADVYNEQFFGPGTRLTVL.

This clone was observed a handful of times. The rearrangement joins TRBV6-6 to TRBJ1-5; D not resolved. V lost 11 bases to trimming and J lost 1 base, with 12 bases between them. The CDR3 length is 13 residues. Germline V gives CDR1 MNHNY, CDR2 SVGAGI (reference sequence). The CDR3 bases are TGTGCCGGTTCAGAGGGCAGCAATCAGCCCCAGCATTTT. Protein product: CAGSEGSNQPQHF.

The J gene is TRBJ1-2, the V gene TRBV15; D perhaps matches TRBD1 (5 bases). Trimming stripped 5 bases from V and 8 bases from J, with 15 bases between. This CDR3 is built from 13 residues. Per germline, CDR1 LNHNV and CDR2 YYDKDF (reference sequence). CDR3 sequence reads: CATSGGSGEGYTF. The CDR3 DNA reads TGTGCCACCAGCGGGGGATCGGGGGAAGGCTACACCTTC.

The chain links TRBV4-2 to TRBJ1-1; possible D gene TRBD1, 6 bases. Germline CDR1 is LGHNA and CDR2 is YNFKEQ. Trimming pared 8 bases from V and 10 bases from J, leaving 14 bases between. The CDR3 is 11 amino acids. CDR3 sequence (DNA): TGTGCCAGCTCACGGGGGGCTGTAGCTTTCTTT. Its protein product is CASSRGAVAFF.

This chain joins TRBV7-9 and TRBJ2-3, with a possible D match to TRBD1 (5 bases). The CDR3 runs 13 residues. The ends were cut back, 6 bases at V and 0 bases at J, with 7 bases in the middle. The germline V gene has CDR1 SEHNR and CDR2 FQNEAQ (reference sequence). CDR3 loop: CASRRGSTDTQYF. For the CDR3, the DNA is TGTGCCAGCAGAAGGGGTAGCACAGATACGCAGTATTTT.